Presented here are 12 T cell receptor beta chains from one specimen sequenced in a study of blood T cell repertoires in COVID-19 (dated by TCRdb to 2020 to 2021). The library was generated by the immunoSEQ multiplex PCR assay. Imported from immuneACCESS, the table was reduced by TCRdb to in-frame sequences with V and J called. These copies leave out some clones; in studies compared against another copy, an unresolved V gene accounts for under half, and the cause of the remainder is not known. Recorded for this sample are some 390,000 clones; around nine tenths of them occurred a single time. Less than 2% of the sample lies in the top ten. The sequencing input was PBMCs or T cells enriched from blood (not recorded which). These receptors all come from a woman in her thirties who had recovered from COVID-19.

The V and J genes are TRBV4-3 and TRBJ2-7; D perhaps matches TRBD2 (6 bases). The germline CDR1 and CDR2 sequences are LGHNA and YSLEER. This CDR3 has 14 amino acids. Between the trimmed V and J ends, which lost 5 bases and 4 bases, there was a span of 15 bases. DNA for the CDR3: TGCGCCAGCAGCAGTTCCCCCGGGGGATACGAGCAGTACTTC. This codes for CASSSSPGGYEQYF.

The chain combines TRBV11-3 with TRBJ1-1; TRBD1 is a possible D gene (5 bases). There are 14 residues in the CDR3. Germline-derived CDR1 and CDR2 are SGHNT and YENEEA. Trimming took 5 bases from V and 5 from J, leaving 15 bases between them. The CDR3 reads CASSQGDGKTEAFF. CDR3 in DNA: TGTGCCAGCAGCCAAGGGGATGGGAAAACTGAAGCTTTCTTT.

J is TRBJ1-1 and V is TRBV4-2, with D tentatively TRBD1 (5 bases). The germline V and J ends were trimmed by 4 bases and 6 bases, with 12 bases remaining between them. Germline V gene lookup returns CDR1 LGHNA and CDR2 YNFKEQ. This CDR3 is 13 amino acids long. CDR3 in DNA: TGTGCCAGCAGCCTTGGTCGGGGGTCTGAAGCTTTCTTT. Translation gives CASSLGRGSEAFF.

The V and J genes are TRBV15 and TRBJ2-7; TRBD1 aligns across 10 bases. This CDR3 has 15 residues. V lost 5 bases, J lost 2 bases, and 6 bases stayed unmatched. The V gene's germline CDR1 is LNHNV and CDR2 YYDKDF (reference sequence). CDR3 DNA sequence: TGTGCCACCAGCGGCCGGGACAGGGGACCCTACGAGCAGTACTTC. It specifies CATSGRDRGPYEQYF. Looking up the rest from reference TRBV15 and TRBJ2-7 gives the full variable domain: DAMVIQNPRYQVTQFGKPVTLSCSQTLNHNVMYWYQQKSSQAPKLLFHYYDKDFNNEADTPDNFQSRRPNTSFCFLDIRSPGLGDTAMYLCATSGRDRGPYEQYFGPGTRLTVT.

This chain uses TRBV11-2 with TRBJ1-3; D gene ambiguous. The germline gives CDR1 SGHAT, CDR2 FQNNGV. Deletions cut 2 bases from V and 0 bases from J, with 11 bases between. The CDR3 runs 16 residues. This CDR3 reads CASSLSLDTSGNTIYF. CDR3 sequence (DNA): TGTGCCAGCAGCTTATCCCTTGACACCTCTGGAAACACCATATATTTT.

A single count supports this clone. The chain employs TRBV29-1 and TRBJ2-1; D is perhaps TRBD2 (5 bases). The CDR3 sequence is 11 residues long. Per germline, CDR1 SQVTM and CDR2 ANQGSEA. V was pared by 7 bases and J by 10 bases, with 14 bases between. CDR3 in amino acids: CSASEGQEQFF. The DNA of the CDR3 is TGCAGCGCCAGTGAGGGCCAAGAGCAGTTCTTC.

V is TRBV2 and J is TRBJ2-1; D not certain. This CDR3 is built from 13 residues. Germline V gene sequence: CDR1 SNHLY, CDR2 FYNNEI. Trimming took 4 bases from V and 3 from J, leaving 7 bases between them. In DNA, the CDR3 is TGTGCCAGCAGTGCGCGGCTCTACAATGAGCAGTTCTTC. Residues: CASSARLYNEQFF.

This chain connects TRBV11-2 to TRBJ1-1; TRBD1 matches 8 bases. CDR3 length: 14 amino acids. Losses at the gene ends were 1 base for V and 3 bases for J; bases not matched to a gene: 1. CDR1 is SGHAT, CDR2 FQNNGV, per germline. The CDR3: CASSLGTGHTEAFF. The DNA for the CDR3 is TGTGCCAGCAGCTTAGGGACAGGGCACACTGAAGCTTTCTTT.

The genes are TRBV7-9 and TRBJ2-3; perhaps TRBD2 as D (6 bases). Per the germline V gene, CDR1 is SEHNR and CDR2 is FQNEAQ (reference sequence). The CDR3 contains 16 residues. V was cut by 1 base and J by 7 bases, with 18 bases left in between. The CDR3 DNA reads TGTGCCAGCAGCTTAGTTGGGAGACATCGGGGGAATACGCAGTATTTT. It translates to CASSLVGRHRGNTQYF.

V and J are TRBV6-5 and TRBJ2-5; 7 bases map to TRBD1. The CDR3 has 14 amino acids. The V gene end was trimmed by 11 bases and the J gene end by 1 base; junction bases not matched to a gene: 10. Germline V gives CDR1 MNHEY, CDR2 SVGAGI. The CDR3 spells CALTRDSTQETQYF. The CDR3 nucleotides read TGTGCCCTTACCCGGGACAGCACCCAAGAGACCCAGTACTTC.

The chain has TRBV19 and TRBJ2-7; D possibly corresponds to TRBD1 (5 bases). This CDR3 comprises 13 residues. Trimming took off 4 bases at V and 2 bases at J, with 9 bases between the two ends. Germline V gene data show CDR1 as LNHDA and CDR2 as SQIVND (reference sequence). The CDR3 reads CASSKQGTYEQYF. CDR3 nucleotide sequence: TGTGCCAGTAGTAAGCAGGGAACCTACGAGCAGTACTTC.

By its share, this clone is large. V is TRBV7-9 and J is TRBJ2-7; no clear D gene. The germline V and J ends were trimmed by 5 bases and 1 base, with 12 bases remaining between them. CDR1 is SEHNR, CDR2 FQNEAQ, per germline (reference sequence). The CDR3 covers 14 residues. The CDR3 reads CASSAETQSYEQYF. CDR3 nucleotide sequence: TGTGCCAGCAGCGCGGAGACTCAGTCCTACGAGCAGTACTTC.